This T cell receptor beta chain is drawn from a study of blood T cell repertoires in COVID-19. Sequenced by immunoSEQ multiplex PCR; TCRdb stores in-frame clones only, minus some. The data show 200,000 or so clones, over 80% seen once. The ends lost 5 bases at V and 2 bases at J; junction bases unmatched: 6. The CDR3 totals 15 residues. CDR1 and CDR2 from the germline V gene are SEHNR and FQNEAQ (reference sequence). Sequencing was performed on peripheral blood. This receptor was taken from a woman younger than 45 with acute or convalescent COVID-19. The rearrangement uses TRBV7-9 and TRBJ2-7; 10 bases map to TRBD2. CDR3 amino acids: CASSPTSGHTYEQYF. DNA of the CDR3: TGTGCCAGCAGCCCGACTAGCGGGCATACCTACGAGCAGTACTTC.